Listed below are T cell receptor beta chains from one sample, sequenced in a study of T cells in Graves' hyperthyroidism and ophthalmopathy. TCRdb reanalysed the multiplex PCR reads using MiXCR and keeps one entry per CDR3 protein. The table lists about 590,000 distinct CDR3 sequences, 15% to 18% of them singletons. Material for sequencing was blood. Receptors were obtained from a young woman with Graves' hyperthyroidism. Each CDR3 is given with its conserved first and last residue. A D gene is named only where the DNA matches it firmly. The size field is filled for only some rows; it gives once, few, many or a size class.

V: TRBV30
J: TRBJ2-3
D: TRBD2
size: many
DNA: TGTGCCTGGAGTGTACATGGTAGCGGGAGGCCCTTTACGCAGTATTTT
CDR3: CAWSVHGSGRPFTQYF

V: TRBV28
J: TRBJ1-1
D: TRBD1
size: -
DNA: TGTGCCAGCAGACAGCCGGGACAGGGCTACACTGAAGCTTTCTTT
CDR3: CASRQPGQGYTEAFF

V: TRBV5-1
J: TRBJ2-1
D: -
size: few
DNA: TGCGCCAGCAGCTCGGGACCCTCAAGTTGGGCGGAGGCCTATGAGCAGTTCTTC
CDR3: CASSSGPSSWAEAYEQFF

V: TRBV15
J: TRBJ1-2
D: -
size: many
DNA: TGTGCCACCAGCCCCCAGGAGGGCTATGGCTACACCTTC
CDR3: CATSPQEGYGYTF

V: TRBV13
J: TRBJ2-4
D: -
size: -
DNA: TGTGCCAGCAGCTTAGACGGAGCGGGCAAAAACATTCAGTACTTC
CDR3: CASSLDGAGKNIQYF

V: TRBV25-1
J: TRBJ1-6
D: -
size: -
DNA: TGTGCCAGCAGCTCGGGGGAGGGGAACTCCTATAATTCACCCCTCCACTTT
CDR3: CASSSGEGNSYNSPLHF

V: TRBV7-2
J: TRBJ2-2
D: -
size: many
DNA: TGTGCCAGCAGCTTAGGGGTCGGGATGGAGCTGTTTTTT
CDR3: CASSLGVGMELFF

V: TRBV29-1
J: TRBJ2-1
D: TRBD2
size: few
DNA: TGCAGCGTTGAAGGAAGACTAGCGAACTACAATGAGCAGTTCTTC
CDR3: CSVEGRLANYNEQFF

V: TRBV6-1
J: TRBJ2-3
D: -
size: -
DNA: TGTGCCAGCAGGCAGGGAGGTGGGGATACGCAGTATTTT
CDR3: CASRQGGGDTQYF

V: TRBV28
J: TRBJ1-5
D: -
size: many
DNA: TGTGCCAGCAGTTTTGGGGGATTGGGCAATCAGCCCCAGCATTTT
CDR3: CASSFGGLGNQPQHF

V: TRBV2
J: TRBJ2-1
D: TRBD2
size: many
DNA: TGTGCCAGCAGTCTGGCCCTAGCGGGGGTCTACAATGAGCAGTTCTTC
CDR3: CASSLALAGVYNEQFF

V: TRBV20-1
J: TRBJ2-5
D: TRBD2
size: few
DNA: TGCAGCCGATTTAGGGCTAGCGGGAGAGCGGTTGGAGAGACCCAGTACTTC
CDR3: CSRFRASGRAVGETQYF

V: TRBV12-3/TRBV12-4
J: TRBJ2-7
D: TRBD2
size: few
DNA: TGTGCCAGCAGTTTAGGGCGGGAGGTGTTCGACGAGCAGTACTTC
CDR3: CASSLGREVFDEQYF

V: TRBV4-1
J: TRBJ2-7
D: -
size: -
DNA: TGCGCCAGCAGCCAAGAACCTAGCCTTACCTCCTACGAGCAGTACTTC
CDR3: CASSQEPSLTSYEQYF

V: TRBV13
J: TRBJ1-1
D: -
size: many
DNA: TGTGCCAGCAGGGCTTTAGGGGGTGACACTGAAGCTTTCTTT
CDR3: CASRALGGDTEAFF

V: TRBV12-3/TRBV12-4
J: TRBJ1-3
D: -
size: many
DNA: TGTGCCAACACATTCAGGGGCCCTGGAAACACCATATATTTT
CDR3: CANTFRGPGNTIYF

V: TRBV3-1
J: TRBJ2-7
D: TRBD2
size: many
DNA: TGTGCCAGCAGCCAAGTGGGGGTTGCAGAGGGTCGGGAGGACTCCTACGAGCAGTACTTC
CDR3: CASSQVGVAEGREDSYEQYF

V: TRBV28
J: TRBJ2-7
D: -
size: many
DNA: TGTGCCAGCAGTAAGACCTTCGGGGGGCCACCCCTCTACGAGCAGTACTTC
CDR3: CASSKTFGGPPLYEQYF

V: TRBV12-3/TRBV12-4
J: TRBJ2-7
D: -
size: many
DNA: TGTGCCAGCAGTTTTACAGGGAGTTCCTACGAGCAGTACTTC
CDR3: CASSFTGSSYEQYF

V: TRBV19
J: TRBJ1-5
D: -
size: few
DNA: TGTGCCAGTAGTAGGGGGGACGATCGGGGACAGCCCCAGCATTTT
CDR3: CASSRGDDRGQPQHF

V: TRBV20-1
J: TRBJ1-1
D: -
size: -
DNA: TGCAGTGCTAGTGCTGGCAGGAACACTGAAGCTTTCTTT
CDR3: CSASAGRNTEAFF

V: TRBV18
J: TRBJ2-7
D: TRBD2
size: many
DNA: TGTGCCAGCTCACCACCGGGCGGGAGGGCCAGTTACGAGCAGTACTTC
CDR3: CASSPPGGRASYEQYF